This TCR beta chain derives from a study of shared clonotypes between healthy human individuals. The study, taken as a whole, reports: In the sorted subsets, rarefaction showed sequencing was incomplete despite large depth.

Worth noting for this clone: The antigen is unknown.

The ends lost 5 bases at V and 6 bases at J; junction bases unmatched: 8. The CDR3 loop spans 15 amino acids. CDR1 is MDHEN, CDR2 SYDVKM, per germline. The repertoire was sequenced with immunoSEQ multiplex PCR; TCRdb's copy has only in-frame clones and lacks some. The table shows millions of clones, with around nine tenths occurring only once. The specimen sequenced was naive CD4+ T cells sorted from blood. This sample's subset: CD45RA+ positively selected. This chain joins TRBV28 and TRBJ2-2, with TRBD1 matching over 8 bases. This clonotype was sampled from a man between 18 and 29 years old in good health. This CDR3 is CASSQSDRVPGELFF. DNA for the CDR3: TGTGCCAGCAGTCAATCGGACAGGGTGCCCGGGGAGCTGTTTTTT.